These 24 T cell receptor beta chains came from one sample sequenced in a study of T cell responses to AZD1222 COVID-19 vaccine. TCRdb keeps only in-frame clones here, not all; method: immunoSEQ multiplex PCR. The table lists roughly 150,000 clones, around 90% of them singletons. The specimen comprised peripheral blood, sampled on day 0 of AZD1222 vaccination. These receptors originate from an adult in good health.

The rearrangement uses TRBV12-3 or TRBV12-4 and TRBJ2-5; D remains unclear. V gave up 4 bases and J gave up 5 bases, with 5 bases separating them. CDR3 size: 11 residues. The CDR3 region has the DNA TGTGCCAGCAGTTATTCCGAGACCCAGTACTTC. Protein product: CASSYSETQYF.

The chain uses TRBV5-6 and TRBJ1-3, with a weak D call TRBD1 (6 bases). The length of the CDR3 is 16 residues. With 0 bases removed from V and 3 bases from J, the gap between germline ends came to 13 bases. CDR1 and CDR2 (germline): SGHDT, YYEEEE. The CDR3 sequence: CASSLGGGLGGNTIYF. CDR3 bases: TGTGCCAGCAGCTTGGGCGGGGGGCTCGGTGGAAACACCATATATTTT.

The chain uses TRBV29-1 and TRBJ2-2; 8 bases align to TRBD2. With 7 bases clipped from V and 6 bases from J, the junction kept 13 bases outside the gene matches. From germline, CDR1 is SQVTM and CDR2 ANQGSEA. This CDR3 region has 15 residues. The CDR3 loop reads CSAQVRGGRSGELFF. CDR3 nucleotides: TGCAGCGCCCAGGTCCGGGGGGGCAGATCCGGGGAGCTGTTTTTT.

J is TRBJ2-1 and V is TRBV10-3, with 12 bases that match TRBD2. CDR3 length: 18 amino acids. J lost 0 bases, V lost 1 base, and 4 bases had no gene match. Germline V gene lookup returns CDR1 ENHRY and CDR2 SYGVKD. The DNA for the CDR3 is TGTGCCATCAGTGAGTTACTAGCGGGGGGCCGCTCCTACAATGAGCAGTTCTTC. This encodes CAISELLAGGRSYNEQFF.

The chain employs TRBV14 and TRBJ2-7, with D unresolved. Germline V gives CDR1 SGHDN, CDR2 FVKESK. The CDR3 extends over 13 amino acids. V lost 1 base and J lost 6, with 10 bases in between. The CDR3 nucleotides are TGTGCCAGCAGCCAAGGTATGCCCACCGAGCAGTACTTC. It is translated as CASSQGMPTEQYF.

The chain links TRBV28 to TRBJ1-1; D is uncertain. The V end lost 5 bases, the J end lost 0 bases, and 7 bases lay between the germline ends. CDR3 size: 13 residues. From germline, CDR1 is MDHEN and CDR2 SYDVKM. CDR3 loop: CASSPSLNTEAFF. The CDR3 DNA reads TGTGCCAGCAGTCCGTCATTGAACACTGAAGCTTTCTTT.

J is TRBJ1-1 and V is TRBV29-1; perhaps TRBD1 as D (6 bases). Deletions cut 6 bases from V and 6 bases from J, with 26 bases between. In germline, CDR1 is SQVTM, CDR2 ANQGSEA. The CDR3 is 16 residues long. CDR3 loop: CSVHMRGNLEGPEAFF. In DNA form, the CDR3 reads TGCAGCGTGCACATGAGGGGGAACCTAGAGGGTCCTGAAGCTTTCTTT.

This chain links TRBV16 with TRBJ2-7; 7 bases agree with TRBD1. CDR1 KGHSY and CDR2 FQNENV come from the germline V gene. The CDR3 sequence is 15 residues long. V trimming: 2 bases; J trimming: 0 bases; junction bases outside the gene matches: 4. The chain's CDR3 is CASSQRGGLSYEQYF. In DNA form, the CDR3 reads TGTGCCAGCAGCCAACGAGGGGGCCTCTCCTACGAGCAGTACTTC.

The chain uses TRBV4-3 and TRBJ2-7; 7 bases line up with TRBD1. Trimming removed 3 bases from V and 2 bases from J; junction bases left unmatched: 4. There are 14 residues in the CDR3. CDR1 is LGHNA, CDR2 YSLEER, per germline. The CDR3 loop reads CASSHRTGAYEQYF. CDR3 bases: TGCGCCAGCAGCCACCGAACAGGGGCCTACGAGCAGTACTTC.

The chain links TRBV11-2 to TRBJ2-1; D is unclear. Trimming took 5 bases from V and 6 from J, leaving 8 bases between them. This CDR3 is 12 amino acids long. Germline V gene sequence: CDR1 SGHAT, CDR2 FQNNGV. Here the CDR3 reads CASSTTANEQFF. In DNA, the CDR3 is TGTGCCAGCAGCACCACGGCCAATGAGCAGTTCTTC. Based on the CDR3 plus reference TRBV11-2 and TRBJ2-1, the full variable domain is EAGVAQSPRYKIIEKRQSVAFWCNPISGHATLYWYQQILGQGPKLLIQFQNNGVVDDSQLPKDRFSAERLKGVDSTLKIQPAKLEDSAVYLCASSTTANEQFFGPGTRLTVL.

The CDR3 reads CASSLNPGAETQYF. The DNA of the CDR3 is TGTGCCAGCAGCTTAAACCCCGGCGCGGAGACCCAGTACTTC. The chain has TRBV11-2 and TRBJ2-5; D is unclear. Germline assignment: CDR1 SGHAT and CDR2 FQNNGV. The V end was cut by 2 bases, the J end by 5 bases, with 12 bases between. The CDR3 spans 14 residues.

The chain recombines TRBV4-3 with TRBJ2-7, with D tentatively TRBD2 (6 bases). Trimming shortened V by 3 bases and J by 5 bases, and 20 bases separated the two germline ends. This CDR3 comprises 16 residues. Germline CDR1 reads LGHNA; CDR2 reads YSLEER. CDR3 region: CASSQEVGQGGNEQYF. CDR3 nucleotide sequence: TGCGCCAGCAGCCAGGAAGTGGGGCAGGGAGGCAACGAGCAGTACTTC.

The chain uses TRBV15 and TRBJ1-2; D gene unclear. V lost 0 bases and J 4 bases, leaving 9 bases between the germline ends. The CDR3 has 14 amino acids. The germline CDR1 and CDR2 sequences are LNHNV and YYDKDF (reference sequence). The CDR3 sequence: CATSRDEGSYGYTF. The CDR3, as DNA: TGTGCCACCAGCAGAGATGAGGGCAGCTATGGCTACACCTTC. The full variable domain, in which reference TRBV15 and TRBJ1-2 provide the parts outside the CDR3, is DAMVIQNPRYQVTQFGKPVTLSCSQTLNHNVMYWYQQKSSQAPKLLFHYYDKDFNNEADTPDNFQSRRPNTSFCFLDIRSPGLGDTAMYLCATSRDEGSYGYTFGSGTRLTVV.

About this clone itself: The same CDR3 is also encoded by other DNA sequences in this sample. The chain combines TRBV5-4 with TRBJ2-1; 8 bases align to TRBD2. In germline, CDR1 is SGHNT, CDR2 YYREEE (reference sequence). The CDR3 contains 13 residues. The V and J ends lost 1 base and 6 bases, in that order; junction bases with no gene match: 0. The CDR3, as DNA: TGTGCCAGCAGCTTGCGGGAGGGCAATGAGCAGTTCTTC. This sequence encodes CASSLREGNEQFF.

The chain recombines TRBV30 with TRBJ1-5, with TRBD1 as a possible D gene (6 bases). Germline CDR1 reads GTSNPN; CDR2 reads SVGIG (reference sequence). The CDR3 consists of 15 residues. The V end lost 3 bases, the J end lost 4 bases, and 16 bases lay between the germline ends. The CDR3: CAWSPGEADNQPQHF. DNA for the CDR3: TGTGCCTGGAGCCCAGGGGAGGCCGATAATCAGCCCCAGCATTTT.

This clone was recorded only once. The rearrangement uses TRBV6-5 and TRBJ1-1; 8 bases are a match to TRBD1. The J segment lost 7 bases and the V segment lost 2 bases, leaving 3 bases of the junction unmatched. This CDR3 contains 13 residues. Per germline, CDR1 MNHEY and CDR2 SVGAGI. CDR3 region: CASSYAGGGEAFF. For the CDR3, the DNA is TGTGCCAGCAGTTACGCAGGGGGCGGTGAAGCTTTCTTT.

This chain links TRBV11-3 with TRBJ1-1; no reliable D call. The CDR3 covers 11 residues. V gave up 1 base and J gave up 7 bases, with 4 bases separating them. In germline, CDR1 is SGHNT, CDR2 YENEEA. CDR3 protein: CASSLGHEAFF. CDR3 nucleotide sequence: TGTGCCAGCAGCTTAGGTCATGAAGCTTTCTTT. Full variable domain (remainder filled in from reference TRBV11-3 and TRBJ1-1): EAGVVQSPRYKIIEKKQPVAFWCNPISGHNTLYWYLQNLGQGPELLIRYENEEAVDDSQLPKDRFSAERLKGVDSTLKIQPAELGDSAVYLCASSLGHEAFFGQGTRLTVV.

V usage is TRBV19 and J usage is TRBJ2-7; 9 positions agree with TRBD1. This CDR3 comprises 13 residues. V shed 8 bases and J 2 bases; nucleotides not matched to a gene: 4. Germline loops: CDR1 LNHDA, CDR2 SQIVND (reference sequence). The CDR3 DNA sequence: TGTGCCAGTGGATACAGGGGGCCCTACGAGCAGTACTTC. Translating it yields CASGYRGPYEQYF. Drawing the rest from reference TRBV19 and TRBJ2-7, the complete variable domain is DGGITQSPKYLFRKEGQNVTLSCEQNLNHDAMYWYRQDPGQGLRLIYYSQIVNDFQKGDIAEGYSVSREKKESFPLTVTSAQKNPTAFYLCASGYRGPYEQYFGPGTRLTVT.

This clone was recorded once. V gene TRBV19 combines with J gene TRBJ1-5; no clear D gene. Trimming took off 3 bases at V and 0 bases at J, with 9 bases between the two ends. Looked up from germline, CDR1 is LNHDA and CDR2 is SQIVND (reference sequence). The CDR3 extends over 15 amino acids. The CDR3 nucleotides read TGTGCCAGTAGTATTTTTCGAGATAGCAATCAGCCCCAGCATTTT. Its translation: CASSIFRDSNQPQHF.

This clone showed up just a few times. The CDR3 here is CASKGGHNSNQPQHF. The CDR3 nucleotides read TGTGCCAGCAAGGGGGGGCACAATAGCAATCAGCCCCAGCATTTT. This sequence joins TRBV28 and TRBJ1-5; tentative D call: TRBD1 (6 bases). Germline V gene sequence: CDR1 MDHEN, CDR2 SYDVKM. V gave up 7 bases and J gave up 0 bases, with 13 bases separating them. The CDR3 covers 15 residues.

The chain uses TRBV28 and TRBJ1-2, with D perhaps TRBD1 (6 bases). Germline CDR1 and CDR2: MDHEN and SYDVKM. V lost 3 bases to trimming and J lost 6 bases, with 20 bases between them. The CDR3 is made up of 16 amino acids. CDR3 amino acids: CASSLPNQRGADGYTF. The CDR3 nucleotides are TGTGCCAGCAGTTTGCCCAATCAACGGGGGGCGGATGGCTACACCTTC.

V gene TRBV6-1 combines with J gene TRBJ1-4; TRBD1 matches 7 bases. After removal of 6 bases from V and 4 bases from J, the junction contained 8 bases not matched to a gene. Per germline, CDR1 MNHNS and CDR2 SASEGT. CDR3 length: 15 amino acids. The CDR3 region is CASRRPGTDNEKLFF. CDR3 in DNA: TGTGCCAGCAGGCGACCCGGGACAGATAATGAAAAACTGTTTTTT.

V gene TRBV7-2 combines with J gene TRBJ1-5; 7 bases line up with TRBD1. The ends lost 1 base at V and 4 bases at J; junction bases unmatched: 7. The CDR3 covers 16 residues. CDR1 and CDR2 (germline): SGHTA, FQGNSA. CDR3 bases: TGTGCCAGCAGCTTAGAAGGGGCCAGGGGGAATCAGCCCCAGCATTTT. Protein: CASSLEGARGNQPQHF.

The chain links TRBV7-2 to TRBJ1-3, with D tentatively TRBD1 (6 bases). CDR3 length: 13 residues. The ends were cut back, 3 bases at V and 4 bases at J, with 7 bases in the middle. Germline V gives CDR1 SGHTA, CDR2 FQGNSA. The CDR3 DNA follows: TGTGCCAGCAGCTTTGGGACAGGAAACACCATATATTTT. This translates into CASSFGTGNTIYF.